Described below is a single TCR beta chain sequence and its context. Its antigen remains unknown. The data belong to a study of CD8 T cells in ankylosing spondylitis. Findings of the study overall: The study looked at matched synovial fluid samples from ankylosing spondylitis patients. Disease-linked clones were reported to be significantly enriched there. Those disease-linked clones were CD8+; they were also relatively rare in peripheral blood.

V shed 3 bases and J 3 bases; nucleotides not matched to a gene: 9. This CDR3 has 18 residues. Per germline, CDR1 DFQATT and CDR2 SNEGSKA (reference sequence). From the 5' RACE reads, TCRdb called clonotypes with MiXCR, one entry per CDR3 protein. The profile covers about 150,000 distinct CDR3 sequences, with under 45% appearing a single time and around 15% taken by the ten largest. What was sequenced was synovial fluid, either unsorted or a sorted T cell fraction (not recorded which). This sequence originates from a male donor with ankylosing spondylitis. This sequence joins TRBV20-1 and TRBJ2-3; 16 bases agree with TRBD2. The CDR3 nucleotides are TGCAGTGCTAGCGGATCGGGACTAGCGGGGGGGCCGACAGATACGCAGTATTTT. Translated, it gives CSASGSGLAGGPTDTQYF.